Detailed here is one TCR beta chain. The antigen is not known. Trimming took off 3 bases at V and 7 bases at J, with 19 bases between the two ends. The CDR3 spans 17 residues. Germline lookup yields CDR1 SGHVS and CDR2 FQNEAQ. These data originate in a study of vaccination effects on CD4 cells after COVID-19. Study-wide points: Substantial clonal contraction characterized both infection- and vaccine-induced clones late after vaccination.

TCRdb keeps only in-frame clones here, not all; method: immunoSEQ multiplex PCR. The table lists roughly 27,000 clones, approximately 76% of them singletons, with roughly a tenth in the top ten. In the ViraFEST assay, antigen-specific CD4+ clonotypes were identified by expansion after peptide-pool stimulation. The authors isolated CD4+ T cells after approximately 9 days of culture. Vaccinees lacked prior SARS-CoV-2 infection and tested negative for nucleocapsid antibodies. The genes are TRBV7-8 and TRBJ1-6; D gene uncertain. Source: CD4+ T cells from PBMCs cultured with SARS-CoV-2 spike peptides, taken before COVID-19 vaccination. This TCR derives from a human donor who received a COVID-19 vaccine. Written as DNA, the CDR3 is TGTGCCAGCAGCTTGTTGGGAGGCGGGCGGACGAATTCACCCCTCCACTTT. Amino acid sequence: CASSLLGGGRTNSPLHF. Full variable domain (outside the CDR3, taken from reference TRBV7-8 and TRBJ1-6): GAGVSQSPRYKVAKRGQDVALRCDPISGHVSLFWYQQALGQGPEFLTYFQNEAQLDKSGLPSDRFFAERPEGSVSTLKIQRTQQEDSAVYLCASSLLGGGRTNSPLHFGNGTRLTVT.